The 18 T cell receptor beta chains below come from one sample, sequenced in a study of regulatory T cells in long-lasting Graves disease listed by TCRdb under 2021. The time point tag for this specimen amounts to: persistent/refractory GD, antithyroid drugs over 5 years with positive TRAb. RNA was extracted from PBMCs in TRIzol for both TCR sequencing and RNA sequencing. Libraries were constructed by multiplex PCR. Sequencing was performed on an Illumina HiSeq 4000. To build TCR beta libraries, CDR3 regions were amplified by Arm-PCR using iRepertoire HTBI primers. TCRdb cleaned the public reads at Q25 with fastp, built clones with MiXCR and kept in-frame beta chains. Entries that share a CDR3 protein sequence are merged under the most common genes and DNA. A total of about 460,000 distinct CDR3 sequences appear in this sample, 22% of them only once. The ten largest clones represent roughly 13% of the sample.

The input for sequencing was peripheral blood mononuclear cells (PBMCs), taken when the disease was refractory, from a patient treated with antithyroid drugs. These receptors all come from a female donor with Graves disease.

At least ten counts were recorded for this clonotype. The V gene is TRBV11-2, the J gene TRBJ1-4; 11 bases match TRBD1. The length of the CDR3 is 17 residues. V was clipped by 5 bases and J by 2 bases; unmatched bases: 7. The germline V gene encodes CDR1 SGHAT and CDR2 FQNNGV. Here the CDR3 reads CASSIGQGASTNEKLFF. CDR3 nucleotide sequence: TGTGCCAGCAGCATCGGACAGGGGGCATCGACTAATGAAAAACTGTTTTTT.

The chain recombines TRBV6-1 with TRBJ1-5; 8 nucleotides agree with TRBD1. The CDR3 contains 14 residues. Losses at the gene ends were 9 bases for V and 7 bases for J; bases not matched to a gene: 11. The germline V gene has CDR1 MNHNS and CDR2 SASEGT. CDR3 in amino acids: CASTEYRGFQPQHF. CDR3 sequence (DNA): TGTGCCAGTACTGAGTACAGGGGGTTCCAGCCCCAGCATTTT.

For this clonotype: This could be a read error, since a much larger clone is one nucleotide away. This CDR3 is CSARNLPSGELCF. Here the CDR3 DNA reads TGCAGTGCTAGGAACCTCCCATCCGGGGAGCTGTGTTTT. The chain carries TRBV20-1 and TRBJ2-2, with a tentative D call TRBD2 (5 bases). The CDR3 has 13 residues. Germline loops: CDR1 DFQATT, CDR2 SNEGSKA (reference sequence).

The V gene is TRBV9, the J gene TRBJ1-6; weak D call: TRBD1 (6 bases). Germline V CDR1 and CDR2: SGDLS, YYNGEE. V dropped 1 base and J dropped 9 bases, with 11 bases sitting between them. The CDR3 extends over 14 amino acids. The CDR3 DNA follows: TGTGCCAGCAGCGTACAGGGGTCGAGTTCACCCCTCCACTTT. Translating it yields CASSVQGSSSPLHF.

This clonotype was counted many times. The chain recombines TRBV27 with TRBJ1-1; D remains unclear. This CDR3 has 14 residues. CDR1 is MNHEY and CDR2 is SMNVEV in the germline V gene (reference sequence). Trimming removed 3 bases at V and 0 bases at J, with 8 bases between. The CDR3 region is CASSLGRLNTEAFF. The DNA for the CDR3 is TGTGCCAGCAGTTTGGGGAGGTTGAACACTGAAGCTTTCTTT.

This clonotype has at least ten counts. This chain uses TRBV27 with TRBJ1-5, with no clear D. V was clipped by 3 bases and J by 3 bases, with 9 bases between them. CDR3 length equals 14 residues. The germline gives CDR1 MNHEY, CDR2 SMNVEV (reference sequence). CDR3 sequence: CASSLAGLNQPQHF. The CDR3 DNA follows: TGTGCCAGCAGTTTGGCAGGTCTCAATCAGCCCCAGCATTTT.

This clonotype was seen more than once but under ten times. The rearrangement joins TRBV6-1 to TRBJ1-2, with a tentative D call TRBD1 (6 bases). Trimming cost V 8 bases and J 5 bases, with 15 bases left between them. Germline CDR1 MNHNS, CDR2 SASEGT. This CDR3 region has 13 residues. CDR3 protein: CASGGGAPYGYTF. CDR3 nucleotides: TGTGCCAGCGGAGGGGGGGCTCCGTATGGCTACACCTTC.

This clonotype appeared many times. This chain joins TRBV28 and TRBJ1-5, with D perhaps TRBD1 (6 bases). The V gene lost 3 bases and the J gene lost 1 base, with 16 bases spanning the gap. There are 17 residues in the CDR3. From germline, CDR1 is MDHEN and CDR2 SYDVKM. The CDR3, as DNA: TGTGCCAGCAGTTTCTTAGGACAGATTCAAAGCAATCAGCCCCAGCATTTT. The encoded protein is CASSFLGQIQSNQPQHF.

This clonotype has a handful of counts. The chain couples TRBV11-2 to TRBJ2-5; D not certain. The end of the DNA fits TRBJ2-1 better, so the J call may be wrong. The CDR3 covers 16 residues. Germline V CDR1 and CDR2: SGHAT, FQNNGV. The DNA of the CDR3 is TGTGCCAGCTCTCTCCCTCCGGCGACCCTAAACAATGAGCAGTTCTTC. Amino acids: CASSLPPATLNNEQFF.

The chain joins TRBV5-6 to TRBJ1-2; no clear D. V was trimmed by 1 base and J by 3 bases, leaving 7 bases between them. Per the germline V gene, CDR1 is SGHDT and CDR2 is YYEEEE. CDR3 length: 13 amino acids. Here the CDR3 DNA reads TGTGCCAGCAGCTTGACTCGGTACTATGGCTACACCTTC. This translates into CASSLTRYYGYTF.

This clonotype has ten or more counts. The V call is TRBV28, the J call TRBJ2-7; no firm D call. In germline, CDR1 is MDHEN, CDR2 SYDVKM. The germline V and J ends were trimmed by 6 bases and 4 bases, with 7 bases remaining between them. The CDR3 contains 11 residues. DNA for the CDR3: TGTGCCAGCAGCCGCCGTTACGAGCAGTACTTC. This encodes CASSRRYEQYF. The entire variable domain, with the rest obtained from reference TRBV28 and TRBJ2-7, is as follows: DVKVTQSSRYLVKRTGEKVFLECVQDMDHENMFWYRQDPGLGLRLIYFSYDVKMKEKGDIPEGYSVSREKKERFSLILESASTNQTSMYLCASSRRYEQYFGPGTRLTVT.

This clonotype was counted many times. V gene TRBV28 combines with J gene TRBJ1-2, with D possibly TRBD1 on 5 matching bases. CDR1 MDHEN and CDR2 SYDVKM come from the germline V gene. The CDR3 spans 18 residues. Trimming took 3 bases from V and 2 from J, leaving 22 bases between them. CDR3 sequence (DNA): TGTGCCAGCAGTTTTGGCTCCGGGGCCAGGTTGCTAAACTATGGCTACACCTTC. Translation gives CASSFGSGARLLNYGYTF.

This clonotype appeared many times. V is TRBV28 and J is TRBJ2-2, with D perhaps TRBD2 (5 bases). Trimming left V 6 bases short and J 6 bases short, with 17 bases between. This CDR3 contains 15 residues. Germline CDR1 reads MDHEN; CDR2 reads SYDVKM. The CDR3 bases are TGTGCCAGCAGCCCCCCGGGGAGTAGGTCCGGGGAGCTGTTTTTT. Its protein product is CASSPPGSRSGELFF.

Notes on this clonotype: A much more abundant neighbour one base away suggests this may be a read error. The chain links TRBV7-9 to TRBJ2-7; weak D call: TRBD2 (6 bases). V lost 2 bases to trimming and J lost 6 bases, with 17 bases between them. Looked up from germline, CDR1 is SEHNR and CDR2 is FQNEAQ (reference sequence). There are 15 residues in the CDR3. CDR3 amino acids: CASSLRTGETCEQYF. In DNA, the CDR3 is TGTGCCAGCAGCTTAAGGACGGGGGAGACCTGCGAGCAGTACTTC.

This clonotype was seen at least ten times. The J gene is TRBJ1-2, the V gene TRBV2; a weak D match, TRBD1 (5 bases). Germline CDR1 and CDR2: SNHLY and FYNNEI. Trimming shortened V by 7 bases and J by 3 bases, and 21 bases separated the two germline ends. The CDR3 spans 16 residues. CDR3 residues: CASTDGTDLLYYGYTF. The CDR3 DNA reads as TGTGCCAGCACAGACGGGACGGACCTCCTCTACTATGGCTACACCTTC.

This clonotype was seen many times. V usage is TRBV2 and J usage is TRBJ1-2; 9 nucleotides agree with TRBD1. With V trimmed by 8 bases and J by 6 bases, 4 bases remained unmatched. Germline CDR1 and CDR2: SNHLY and FYNNEI. The CDR3 has 12 residues. Here the CDR3 DNA reads TGTGCCAGCTTTGGGACAGGGAATGGCTACACCTTC. Translation: CASFGTGNGYTF.

This clonotype was seen at least ten times. The rearrangement links TRBV27 to TRBJ1-1; no firm D call. The CDR3 contains 12 residues. V lost 8 bases, J lost 4 bases, and 11 bases lay in between. CDR1 is MNHEY and CDR2 is SMNVEV in the germline V gene (reference sequence). CDR3 bases: TGTGCCAGCGGGTCTTTGGGCACTGAAGCTTTCTTT. This encodes CASGSLGTEAFF.

Concerning this clonotype: With a much larger clone just one base away, this may be a read error. This chain connects TRBV28 to TRBJ1-2; weak D call: TRBD1 (6 bases). The CDR3 is 16 residues long. Germline loops: CDR1 MDHEN, CDR2 SYDVKM. The DNA of the CDR3 is TGTACCAGCAGTTCCGGACAGACTCCTTCTAACTATGGCTACACCTTC. Protein product: CTSSSGQTPSNYGYTF.